These 31 T cell receptor beta chains originate from one sample sequenced in a study of blood T cells in healthy people across ages. A J-beta primer mix and a sample-barcoded 5' primer were used in a second PCR of roughly 7 to 12 cycles. MiXCR, run by TCRdb on the 5' RACE reads, gives a single entry per CDR3 protein. The data contain about 750,000 distinct CDR3 sequences, about 53% of them singletons. Sequenced material: blood. Receptor source: an older man in good health.

This clonotype appeared a few times. The chain joins TRBV29-1 to TRBJ2-7; D may be TRBD1 (6 bases). The CDR3 is 12 residues long. V lost 6 bases, J lost 2 bases, and 11 bases lay in between. Germline assignment: CDR1 SQVTM and CDR2 ANQGSEA. CDR3 in amino acids: CSVRDTAYEQYF. The CDR3 DNA reads TGCAGCGTCCGGGACACCGCCTACGAGCAGTACTTC.

The chain links TRBV6-5 to TRBJ2-1, with TRBD2 identical over 9 bases. V was clipped by 8 bases and J by 0 bases; unmatched bases: 5. CDR3 length: 15 residues. Germline CDR1 and CDR2: MNHEY and SVGAGI. The CDR3 DNA follows: TGTGCCAGCTGGCGGGAGGGACCCTCCTACAATGAGCAGTTCTTC. Translating gives CASWREGPSYNEQFF.

This clonotype was seen just once. The chain uses TRBV11-1 and TRBJ2-2; D is undetermined. Trimming pared 1 base from V and 2 bases from J, leaving 8 bases between. This CDR3 is built from 15 residues. Germline V gene lookup returns CDR1 SGHAT and CDR2 FQDESV (reference sequence). In DNA, the CDR3 is TGTGCCAGCAGCTTAGTCGCACAAAACACCGGGGAGCTGTTTTTT. Its translation is CASSLVAQNTGELFF.

The chain joins TRBV28 to TRBJ1-2; maybe TRBD1 (5 bases). Germline lookup yields CDR1 MDHEN and CDR2 SYDVKM. The CDR3 loop spans 13 amino acids. The V and J ends lost 7 bases and 6 bases respectively, with 15 bases between them. The CDR3 DNA reads as TGTGCCAGCACTGACAGCAACACGGATGGCTACACCTTC. It translates to CASTDSNTDGYTF.

This clonotype was counted once. The gene calls are TRBV6-1 and TRBJ1-1, with D possibly matching TRBD1 (5 bases). Looked up from germline, CDR1 is MNHNS and CDR2 is SASEGT. This CDR3 contains 14 residues. V was cut by 7 bases and J by 6 bases, with 18 bases left in between. The CDR3 nucleotides read TGTGCCAGCAAGGGGTTGGAGGGAATAGCTGAAGCTTTCTTT. Translation gives CASKGLEGIAEAFF.

The rearrangement uses TRBV9 and TRBJ2-3; D may be TRBD2 (5 bases). Germline values: CDR1 SGDLS, CDR2 YYNGEE. Trimming took off 1 base at V and 0 bases at J, with 9 bases between the two ends. The CDR3 runs 15 residues. The CDR3 coding sequence is TGTGCCAGCAGCGTAAGCGGTACTAGCACAGATACGCAGTATTTT. This translates into CASSVSGTSTDTQYF.

Here the CDR3 reads CASSLESTDDNSPLHF. For the CDR3, the DNA is TGTGCCAGCAGCTTAGAATCGACAGATGATAATTCACCCCTCCACTTT. V usage is TRBV7-2 and J usage is TRBJ1-6; a weak D match, TRBD1 (5 bases). The V end lost 1 base, the J end lost 5 bases, and 12 bases lay between the germline ends. This CDR3 contains 16 residues. Germline CDR1 is SGHTA and CDR2 is FQGNSA.

The chain recombines TRBV28 with TRBJ2-4; TRBD1 is a possible D gene (5 bases). The J call is doubtful: the DNA matches TRBJ2-5 better. Per the germline V gene, CDR1 is MDHEN and CDR2 is SYDVKM. The CDR3 runs 14 residues. For the CDR3, the DNA is TGTGCCAGCAGTTTAGCCGACAGAAGAGAGACCCAGTACTTC. It translates to CASSLADRRETQYF.

The chain carries TRBV5-1 and TRBJ1-1; TRBD1 aligns across 9 bases. V dropped 0 bases and J dropped 5; count of bases not matched to a gene: 5. Per the germline V gene, CDR1 is SGHRS and CDR2 is YFSETQ. The CDR3 extends over 15 amino acids. CDR3 loop: CASSLEGQGVTEAFF. The CDR3 bases are TGCGCCAGCAGCTTGGAGGGACAGGGTGTAACTGAAGCTTTCTTT.

This rearrangement joins TRBV29-1 to TRBJ2-1; 10 bases are shared with TRBD2. Germline V CDR1 and CDR2: SQVTM, ANQGSEA. The CDR3 has 14 residues. Germline trimming cut 6 bases from V and 0 bases from J; bases unmatched to any gene: 2. CDR3 residues: CSVRTSGSYNEQFF. The CDR3 nucleotides read TGCAGCGTCAGGACTAGCGGCTCCTACAATGAGCAGTTCTTC.

This clonotype has only a few counts. J is TRBJ2-5 and V is TRBV29-1; TRBD2 matches at 14 bases. The germline gives CDR1 SQVTM, CDR2 ANQGSEA. V was pared by 4 bases and J by 5 bases, with 9 bases of the junction left unmatched. This CDR3 contains 16 residues. In nucleotides, the CDR3 is TGCAGCGTTGGCTCGGGACTAGCGGGAGTATGGGAGACCCAGTACTTC. This codes for CSVGSGLAGVWETQYF.

This clonotype was picked up a small number of times. The V and J genes are TRBV29-1 and TRBJ2-1; possibly TRBD2 for D (7 bases). The CDR3 consists of 16 residues. Between the trimmed V and J ends, which lost 8 bases and 0 bases, there was a span of 20 bases. CDR1 SQVTM and CDR2 ANQGSEA come from the germline V gene. DNA of the CDR3: TGCAGCTCTCAAGGGGGGGGAGGGAGCTCCTACAATGAGCAGTTCTTC. Translated, it gives CSSQGGGGSSYNEQFF.

This clonotype was seen only a few times. The chain uses TRBV20-1 and TRBJ2-5, with D perhaps TRBD1 (6 bases). The CDR3 spans 13 residues. The V and J ends lost 5 bases and 5 bases respectively, with 15 bases between them. The germline V gene encodes CDR1 DFQATT and CDR2 SNEGSKA (reference sequence). CDR3: CSAGLTGQETQYF. The CDR3 DNA sequence: TGCAGTGCTGGGCTCACAGGGCAGGAGACCCAGTACTTC.

This chain connects TRBV7-2 to TRBJ2-7; weak D call: TRBD1 (5 bases). Trimming shortened V by 1 base and J by 5 bases, and 21 bases separated the two germline ends. The CDR3 is 17 amino acids. Germline CDR1 reads SGHTA; CDR2 reads FQGNSA. The CDR3 DNA reads TGTGCCAGCAGCTTAGAGGGATTTGGGGCCCAGGTCCACGAGCAGTACTTC. It encodes CASSLEGFGAQVHEQYF.

The V and J genes are TRBV11-2 and TRBJ2-5, with unresolved D. Trimming removed 8 bases at V and 11 bases at J, with 21 bases between. There are 13 residues in the CDR3. Germline V gives CDR1 SGHAT, CDR2 FQNNGV. CDR3 loop: CASGTELRNEQYF. For the CDR3, the DNA is TGTGCCAGCGGAACCGAACTAAGGAATGAGCAGTACTTC.

The chain is built from TRBV27 and TRBJ2-4; 10 bases are shared with TRBD2. Matching the DNA end better, TRBJ2-7 makes the J call doubtful. The CDR3 consists of 13 residues. Germline V gene data show CDR1 as MNHEY and CDR2 as SMNVEV (reference sequence). The CDR3 region has the DNA TGTGCCAGCATGTTAGCGGGAGGCTACGAGCAGTACTTC. It encodes CASMLAGGYEQYF.

This chain links TRBV15 with TRBJ1-2, with D unclear. The germline V gene encodes CDR1 LNHNV and CDR2 YYDKDF (reference sequence). The CDR3 has 15 residues. Trimming stripped 3 bases from V and 6 bases from J, with 17 bases between. CDR3 region: CATSSRPGSKDGYTF. The CDR3, as DNA: TGTGCCACCAGCAGCCGACCTGGATCCAAGGATGGCTACACCTTC. The whole variable domain, remainder taken from reference TRBV15 and TRBJ1-2, is DAMVIQNPRYQVTQFGKPVTLSCSQTLNHNVMYWYQQKSSQAPKLLFHYYDKDFNNEADTPDNFQSRRPNTSFCFLDIRSPGLGDTAMYLCATSSRPGSKDGYTFGSGTRLTVV.

The chain has TRBV10-1 and TRBJ2-7; 10 nucleotides align to TRBD1. In germline, CDR1 is WNHNN, CDR2 SYGVQD (reference sequence). The ends lost 3 bases at V and 5 bases at J; junction bases unmatched: 4. The CDR3 length is 14 residues. The CDR3 coding sequence is TGCGCCAGCAGTGAAGGACAGGGGGGCCACGAGCAGTACTTC. Protein product: CASSEGQGGHEQYF.

The chain is built from TRBV3-1 and TRBJ1-2, with D perhaps matching TRBD1 (5 bases). Germline V lookup: CDR1 LGHDT, CDR2 YNNKEL (reference sequence). This CDR3 comprises 17 residues. V lost 3 bases and J 5 bases, leaving 22 bases between the germline ends. The CDR3, as DNA: TGTGCCAGCAGCCACCTGGACAACCCGATATCCCCTTATGGCTACACCTTC. Protein product: CASSHLDNPISPYGYTF.

The chain employs TRBV20-1 and TRBJ2-7; 7 positions match TRBD2. With V trimmed by 6 bases and J by 6 bases, 14 bases remained unmatched. This CDR3 comprises 14 residues. The V gene's germline CDR1 is DFQATT and CDR2 SNEGSKA (reference sequence). DNA for the CDR3: TGCAGTGCGGAAAAGGGGAGGGCGGGACGCGAGCAGTACTTC. This encodes CSAEKGRAGREQYF.

This rearrangement joins TRBV7-9 to TRBJ1-2, with D possibly matching TRBD1 (6 bases). Trimming took off 1 base at V and 0 bases at J, with 12 bases between the two ends. The germline CDR1 and CDR2 sequences are SEHNR and FQNEAQ (reference sequence). The CDR3 is 16 residues long. The CDR3 sequence: CASSLVGASSNYGYTF. For the CDR3, the DNA is TGTGCCAGCAGCTTAGTGGGGGCCAGTTCTAACTATGGCTACACCTTC.

The chain combines TRBV2 with TRBJ2-1; tentatively, D is TRBD1 or TRBD2 (5 bases each). The last part of the DNA fits TRBJ2-7 better; the J call may be wrong. CDR3 size: 17 residues. Germline V CDR1 and CDR2: SNHLY, FYNNEI. In nucleotides, the CDR3 is TGTGCCAGCATTCTGACGGTAGGGGACGGCTCCTACAATGAGCAGTACTTC. Translated, it gives CASILTVGDGSYNEQYF.

V usage is TRBV9 and J usage is TRBJ2-1; TRBD2 agrees at 12 bases. J was trimmed by 1 base and V by 3 bases; bases with no gene match: 8. The germline V gene has CDR1 SGDLS and CDR2 YYNGEE. The CDR3 runs 18 residues. CDR3 amino acids: CASSGRTSGNPSYNEQFF. The CDR3 nucleotides are TGTGCCAGCAGCGGACGGACTAGCGGGAACCCTTCCTACAATGAGCAGTTCTTC.

This clonotype has at least ten counts. This chain joins TRBV29-1 and TRBJ2-5; D possibly corresponds to TRBD1 (5 bases). CDR1 SQVTM and CDR2 ANQGSEA come from the germline V gene. The CDR3 spans 12 residues. Trimming removed 5 bases from V and 4 bases from J, with 11 bases in between. CDR3 residues: CSVQGVAETQYF. DNA for the CDR3: TGCAGCGTTCAGGGTGTCGCAGAGACCCAGTACTTC.

The table lists this clonotype with a few counts. The chain carries TRBV7-3 and TRBJ2-3, with a weak D call TRBD2 (6 bases). The CDR3 consists of 14 residues. With 5 bases removed from V and 5 bases from J, the gap between germline ends came to 14 bases. In germline, CDR1 is SGHTA, CDR2 FQGTGA. The CDR3 region is CASSPGLPRDTQYF. The CDR3 DNA reads as TGTGCCAGCAGCCCGGGACTGCCCAGAGATACGCAGTATTTT.

The gene calls are TRBV29-1 and TRBJ1-1; 7 bases are a match to TRBD1. CDR3 length: 16 amino acids. The V and J ends lost 0 bases and 5 bases, in that order; junction bases with no gene match: 12. Germline CDR1 and CDR2: SQVTM and ANQGSEA. The CDR3 protein is CSVEDPVGRGETEAFF. CDR3 nucleotides: TGCAGCGTTGAAGATCCCGTCGGCAGGGGGGAGACTGAAGCTTTCTTT.

As for this clonotype: A read error may account for a junction end that differs from germline. J is TRBJ2-3 and V is TRBV7-2; D might be TRBD1 or TRBD2, each matching 6 bases. Germline CDR1 reads SGHTA; CDR2 reads FQGNSA. CDR3 length: 17 residues. The CDR3 loop reads CAGSLRGAGLGTDTQYF. The CDR3 DNA follows: TGTGCCGGCAGCTTAAGGGGGGCAGGGCTGGGCACAGATACGCAGTATTTT.

The J gene is TRBJ2-3, the V gene TRBV6-2 or TRBV6-3; 7 bases align to TRBD2. V trimming: 6 bases; J trimming: 14 bases; junction bases outside the gene matches: 14. The CDR3 totals 13 residues. Germline V gene sequence: CDR1 MNHEY, CDR2 SVGEGT. The CDR3 DNA reads TGTGCCAGCAGCCTAGATTGGGCGGGAGTCGCGTATTTT. Translating it yields CASSLDWAGVAYF.

The chain links TRBV12-3 or TRBV12-4 to TRBJ2-7; no definite D call. The CDR3 is 14 residues long. Trimming removed 3 bases from V and 0 bases from J, with 9 bases in between. The CDR3 here is CASSFGPSSYEQYF. In DNA form, the CDR3 reads TGTGCCAGCAGTTTCGGGCCCAGCTCCTACGAGCAGTACTTC.

Details on this clonotype: At one of its ends the junction is not consistent with the germline gene, which may arise from a read error. V is TRBV20-1 and J is TRBJ2-3, with TRBD1 matching 10 bases. The CDR3 covers 14 residues. Germline V CDR1 and CDR2: DFQATT, SNEGSKA (reference sequence). The DNA for the CDR3 is TGCAGTGCTCGAGACAGGGGGCTTATAGATACGCAGTATTTT. Amino acids: CSARDRGLIDTQYF.

This clonotype is a singleton in its sample. The rearrangement joins TRBV20-1 to TRBJ2-3; 11 bases are shared with TRBD1. The V and J ends lost 6 bases and 5 bases, in that order; junction bases with no gene match: 7. The CDR3 has 14 amino acids. CDR1 is DFQATT and CDR2 is SNEGSKA in the germline V gene (reference sequence). CDR3 sequence: CSALDRGREDTQYF. The CDR3, as DNA: TGCAGTGCCCTGGACAGGGGGCGCGAAGATACGCAGTATTTT.